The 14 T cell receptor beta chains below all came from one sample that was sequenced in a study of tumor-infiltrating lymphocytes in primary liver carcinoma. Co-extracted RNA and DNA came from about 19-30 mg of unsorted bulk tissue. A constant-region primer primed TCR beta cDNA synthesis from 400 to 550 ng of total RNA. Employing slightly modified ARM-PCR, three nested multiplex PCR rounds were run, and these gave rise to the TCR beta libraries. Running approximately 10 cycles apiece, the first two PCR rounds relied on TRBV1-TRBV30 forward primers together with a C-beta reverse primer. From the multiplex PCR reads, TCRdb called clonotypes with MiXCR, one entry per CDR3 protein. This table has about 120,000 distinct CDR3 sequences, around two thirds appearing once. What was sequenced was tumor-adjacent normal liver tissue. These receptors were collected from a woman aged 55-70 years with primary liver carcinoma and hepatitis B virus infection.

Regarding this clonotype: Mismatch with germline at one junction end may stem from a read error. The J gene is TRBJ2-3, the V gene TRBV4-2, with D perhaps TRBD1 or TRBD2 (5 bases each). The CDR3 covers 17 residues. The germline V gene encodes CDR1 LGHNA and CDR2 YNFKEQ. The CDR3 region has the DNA TGTGCCAGGAGCCAGGCGGGTGGGGGAGCGGGCACAGATACGCAGTATTTT. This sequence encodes CARSQAGGGAGTDTQYF.

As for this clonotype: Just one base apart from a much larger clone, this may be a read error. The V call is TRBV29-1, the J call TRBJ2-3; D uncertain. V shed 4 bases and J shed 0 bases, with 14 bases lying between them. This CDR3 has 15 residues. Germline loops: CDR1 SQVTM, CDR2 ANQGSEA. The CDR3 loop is CSVVSSGRSTDTQYF. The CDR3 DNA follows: TGCAGCGTTGTCTCTTCCGGCAGAAGCACAGATACGCAGTATTTT.

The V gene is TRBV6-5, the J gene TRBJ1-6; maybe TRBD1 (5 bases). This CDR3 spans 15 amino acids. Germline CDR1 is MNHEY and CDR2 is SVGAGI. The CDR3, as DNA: TGTACAAACAGATCCGACAGAACGCCCCACTCACCCCTCCACTTT. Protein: CTNRSDRTPHSPLHF.

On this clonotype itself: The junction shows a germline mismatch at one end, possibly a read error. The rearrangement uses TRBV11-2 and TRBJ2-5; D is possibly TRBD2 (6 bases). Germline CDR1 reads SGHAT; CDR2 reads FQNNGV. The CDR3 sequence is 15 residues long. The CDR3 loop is CARSLDGGEEETQYF. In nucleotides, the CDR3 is TGTGCCCGCAGCTTAGATGGAGGGGAGGAAGAGACCCAGTATTTC.

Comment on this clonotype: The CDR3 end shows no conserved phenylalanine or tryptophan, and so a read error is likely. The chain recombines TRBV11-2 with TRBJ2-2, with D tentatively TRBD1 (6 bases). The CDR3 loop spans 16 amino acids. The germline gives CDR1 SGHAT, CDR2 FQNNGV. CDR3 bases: TGTACCAGCAACTTAGGACAGTTCGCGAACACCGGGGAGCTGTTTTCT. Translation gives CTSNLGQFANTGELFS.

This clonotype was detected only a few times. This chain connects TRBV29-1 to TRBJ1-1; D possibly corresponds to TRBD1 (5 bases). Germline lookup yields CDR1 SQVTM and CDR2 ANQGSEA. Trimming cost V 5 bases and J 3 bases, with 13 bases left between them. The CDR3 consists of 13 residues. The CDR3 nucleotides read TGCAGCGTTAAACGGGGGGACGACACTGAAGCTTTCTTT. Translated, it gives CSVKRGDDTEAFF.

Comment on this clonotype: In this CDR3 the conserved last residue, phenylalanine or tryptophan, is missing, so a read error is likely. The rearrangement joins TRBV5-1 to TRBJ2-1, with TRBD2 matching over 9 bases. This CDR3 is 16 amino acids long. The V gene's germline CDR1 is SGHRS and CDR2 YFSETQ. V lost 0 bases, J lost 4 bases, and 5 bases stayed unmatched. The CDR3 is CASSLDPSGTYNEQFL. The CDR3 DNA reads TGCGCCAGCAGCTTGGATCCTAGCGGGACATACAATGAGCAGTTCCTC.

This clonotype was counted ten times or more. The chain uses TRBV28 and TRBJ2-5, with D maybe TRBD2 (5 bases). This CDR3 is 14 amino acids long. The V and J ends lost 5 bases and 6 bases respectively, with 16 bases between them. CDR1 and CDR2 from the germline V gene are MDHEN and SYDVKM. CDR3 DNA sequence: TGTGCCAGCAGTCCCCGGACCGGGATGCAGACCCAGTACTTC. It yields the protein CASSPRTGMQTQYF. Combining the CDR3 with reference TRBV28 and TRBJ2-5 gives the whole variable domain DVKVTQSSRYLVKRTGEKVFLECVQDMDHENMFWYRQDPGLGLRLIYFSYDVKMKEKGDIPEGYSVSREKKERFSLILESASTNQTSMYLCASSPRTGMQTQYFGPGTRLLVL.

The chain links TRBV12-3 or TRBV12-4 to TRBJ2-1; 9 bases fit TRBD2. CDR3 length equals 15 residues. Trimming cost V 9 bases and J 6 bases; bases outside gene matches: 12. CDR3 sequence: CASRGKREAPNEQFF. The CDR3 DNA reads TGTGCCAGTAGAGGCAAGCGGGAGGCCCCCAATGAGCAGTTCTTC.

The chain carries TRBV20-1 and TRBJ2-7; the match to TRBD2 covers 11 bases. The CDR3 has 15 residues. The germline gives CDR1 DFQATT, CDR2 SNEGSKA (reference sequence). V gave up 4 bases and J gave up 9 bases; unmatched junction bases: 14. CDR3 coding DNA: TGCAGTGCTACTACCCTGGGACTAGCGGTAACAGGGCAGTACTTC. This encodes CSATTLGLAVTGQYF.

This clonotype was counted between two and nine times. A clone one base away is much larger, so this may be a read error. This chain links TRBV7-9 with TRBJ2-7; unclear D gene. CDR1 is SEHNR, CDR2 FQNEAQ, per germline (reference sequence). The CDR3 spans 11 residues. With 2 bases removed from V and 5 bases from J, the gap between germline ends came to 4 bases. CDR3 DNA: TGTGCCAGCAGCTTATACAACGAGCAGTACTTC. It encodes CASSLYNEQYF.

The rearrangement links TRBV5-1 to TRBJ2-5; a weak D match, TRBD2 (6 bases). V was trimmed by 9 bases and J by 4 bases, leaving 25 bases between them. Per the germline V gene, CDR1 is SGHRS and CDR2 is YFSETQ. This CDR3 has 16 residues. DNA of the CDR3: TGCGCCATCAGTTCTATAGTGGGAGACGGGGGAGAGACCCAGTACTTC. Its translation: CAISSIVGDGGETQYF.

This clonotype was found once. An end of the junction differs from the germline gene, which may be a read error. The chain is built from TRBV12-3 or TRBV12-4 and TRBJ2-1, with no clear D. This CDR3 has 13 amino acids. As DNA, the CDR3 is TGTGCCAGCAGGCTCGGTGGGGTGAATGAACAGTCCTTC. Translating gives CASRLGGVNEQSF.

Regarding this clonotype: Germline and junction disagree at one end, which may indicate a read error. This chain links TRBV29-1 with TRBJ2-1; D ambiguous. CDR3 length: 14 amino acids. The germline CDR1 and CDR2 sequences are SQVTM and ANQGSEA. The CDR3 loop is CGVEPSVSLNEQFF. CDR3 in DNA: TGCGGCGTTGAGCCCAGCGTGAGTTTGAATGAGCAGTTCTTC.